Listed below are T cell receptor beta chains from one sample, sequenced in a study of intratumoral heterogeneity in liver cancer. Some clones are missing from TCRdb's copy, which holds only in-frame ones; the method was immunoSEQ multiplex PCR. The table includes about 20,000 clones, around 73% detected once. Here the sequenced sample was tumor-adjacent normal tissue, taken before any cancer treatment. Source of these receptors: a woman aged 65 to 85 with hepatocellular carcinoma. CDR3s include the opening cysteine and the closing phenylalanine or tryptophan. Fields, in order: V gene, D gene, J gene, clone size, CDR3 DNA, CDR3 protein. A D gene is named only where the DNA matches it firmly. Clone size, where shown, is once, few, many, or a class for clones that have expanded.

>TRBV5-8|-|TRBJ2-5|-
TGTGCCAGCAGCTCCTCTGATGGGGACCCGTACCAAGAGACCCAGTACTTC
CASSSSDGDPYQETQYF
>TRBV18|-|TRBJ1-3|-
TGTGCCAGCTCACCACGGACGGGCCTTGATGAGCTCCACACCATATATTTT
CASSPRTGLDELHTIYF
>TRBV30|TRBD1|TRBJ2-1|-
TGTGCCTGGACAGGGGGACGCACCTACAATGAGCAGTTCTTC
CAWTGGRTYNEQFF
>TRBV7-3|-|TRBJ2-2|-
TGTGCCAGCAGCATGCTAACTAGTTCCGGGGAGCTGTTTTTT
CASSMLTSSGELFF
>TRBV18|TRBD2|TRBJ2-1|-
TGTGCCAGCTCACCCTTCGTCAGCGGGAGTGGCAATGAGCAGTTCTTC
CASSPFVSGSGNEQFF
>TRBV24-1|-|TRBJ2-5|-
TGTGCCACCAGTAGTCTAGCGAGTCAAGAGACCCAGTACTTC
CATSSLASQETQYF
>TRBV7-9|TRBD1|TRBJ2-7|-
TGTGCCAGCAGCCCAAGGGACAGAGCCTACGAGCAGTACTTC
CASSPRDRAYEQYF
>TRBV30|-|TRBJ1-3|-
TGTGCCTGGAGTTCGGCGCCAACTCCTGGAAACACCATATATTTT
CAWSSAPTPGNTIYF
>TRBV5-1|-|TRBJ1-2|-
TGCGCCAGCAGCCCACAGGACTTTGGGGGCTACACCTTC
CASSPQDFGGYTF
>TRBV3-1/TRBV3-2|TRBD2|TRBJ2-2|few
TGTGCCTCAGGCCGGGAGGGCTCGCGTGGCACCGGGGAGCTGTTTTTT
CASGREGSRGTGELFF